A selection of T cell receptor beta chains follows, all from one sample in a study of low-dose radiotherapy and immunotherapy resistance in tumors. MiXCR, applied by TCRdb to the reads, yields one record per CDR3 protein. Among 75,000 to 95,000 distinct CDR3 sequences listed, more than 8% were seen once. The sequenced sample was PBMCs, obtained before treatment. The receptors shown here come from a male donor with prostate cancer. CDR3s include the opening cysteine and the closing phenylalanine or tryptophan. D genes are given only for firm matches. Expanded clones are given a class, and other clones once, few, many or no size at all.

J | size | D | V | CDR3 | DNA
TRBJ2-1 | many | TRBD1 | TRBV5-6 | CASSGPTGVSYNEQFF | TGTGCCAGCAGCGGGCCGACAGGGGTTTCCTACAATGAGCAGTTCTTC
TRBJ2-7 | many | TRBD2 | TRBV28 | CASSLSSGTSSTEQYF | TGTGCCAGCAGTTTATCTTCCGGGACTAGTTCGACCGAGCAGTACTTC
TRBJ2-1 | many | NA | TRBV28 | CASSEVGQSESYNEQFF | TGTGCCAGCAGCGAAGTCGGCCAGTCGGAGTCCTACAATGAGCAGTTCTTC
TRBJ2-7 | many | NA | TRBV7-8 | CASSTRGTYEQYF | TGTGCCAGCAGCACCAGGGGTACCTACGAGCAGTACTTC
TRBJ2-1 | NA | NA | TRBV28 | CASSFLTTENEQFF | TGTGCCAGCAGTTTCCTGACGACCGAGAATGAGCAGTTCTTC
TRBJ2-1 | many | TRBD2 | TRBV30 | CAWRRPRLAANEQFF | TGTGCCTGGAGGCGTCCACGGCTAGCGGCCAATGAGCAGTTCTTC
TRBJ2-1 | many | NA | TRBV20-1 | CSAILGSSYNEQFF | TGCAGTGCTATTCTGGGGAGCTCCTACAATGAGCAGTTCTTC
TRBJ2-1 | many | TRBD2 | TRBV6-5 | CASSYPPSGNSDEQFF | TGTGCCAGCAGTTATCCGCCTAGCGGGAATTCCGATGAGCAGTTCTTC
TRBJ1-6 | many | NA | TRBV3-1 | CASSHSGVRESPLHF | TGTGCCAGCAGCCACTCCGGGGTCCGGGAATCACCCCTCCACTTT
TRBJ2-1 | many | NA | TRBV5-1 | CATKLGVGNEQFF | TGCGCCACCAAGCTAGGGGTAGGGAATGAGCAGTTCTTC
TRBJ2-7 | many | TRBD2 | TRBV7-9 | CASSHTGLAARGEQYF | TGTGCCAGCAGCCACACCGGACTAGCGGCACGGGGGGAGCAGTACTTC
TRBJ1-2 | many | NA | TRBV20-1 | CSARGRDNYGYTF | TGCAGTGCTAGAGGTCGGGACAACTATGGCTACACCTTC
TRBJ2-1 | many | NA | TRBV7-9 | CASGLRGSEQFF | TGTGCCAGCGGCCTTCGGGGGAGTGAGCAGTTCTTC
TRBJ2-3 | many | TRBD1 | TRBV7-2 | CASSYRPQGAGKDTQYF | TGTGCCAGCAGCTACCGACCCCAGGGGGCGGGTAAGGATACGCAGTATTTT
TRBJ2-6 | many | NA | TRBV27 | CASRGLGGAGANVLTF | TGTGCCAGCAGGGGGCTCGGGGGCGCCGGGGCCAACGTCCTGACTTTC
TRBJ1-6 | NA | TRBD1 | TRBV20-1 | CSASRQGNNSPLHF | TGCAGTGCTAGCCGACAGGGGAATAATTCACCCCTCCACTTT
TRBJ2-7 | many | NA | TRBV18 | CASSPPQPGEQYF | TGTGCCAGCTCACCACCCCAGCCGGGCGAGCAGTACTTC
TRBJ2-3 | many | TRBD2 | TRBV20-1 | CSARGGEASQYF | TGCAGTGCTCGGGGGGGCGAGGCGTCGCAGTATTTT
TRBJ2-7 | many | NA | TRBV28 | CASSLGRFYEQYF | TGTGCCAGCAGTCTGGGACGGTTCTACGAGCAGTACTTC
TRBJ2-1 | many | TRBD2 | TRBV30 | CAQEGGRGNNEQFF | TGTGCCCAAGAAGGCGGGAGAGGAAACAATGAGCAGTTCTTC